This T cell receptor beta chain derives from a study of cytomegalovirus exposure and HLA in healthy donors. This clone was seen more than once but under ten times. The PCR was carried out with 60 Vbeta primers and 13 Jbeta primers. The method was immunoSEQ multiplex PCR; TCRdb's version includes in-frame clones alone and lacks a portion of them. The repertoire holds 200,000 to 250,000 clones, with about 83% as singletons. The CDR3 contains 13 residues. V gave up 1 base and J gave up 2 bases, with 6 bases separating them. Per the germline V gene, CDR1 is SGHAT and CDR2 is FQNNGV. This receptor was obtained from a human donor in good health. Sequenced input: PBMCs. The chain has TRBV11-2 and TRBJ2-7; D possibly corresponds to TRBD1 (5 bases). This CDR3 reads CASSLGRAYEQYF. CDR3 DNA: TGTGCCAGCAGCTTAGGCAGGGCCTACGAGCAGTACTTC.